Listed here is a single T cell receptor beta chain. This clone was detected once. Its target antigen remains unknown. Nothing much larger sits one base from this clone, and base qualities are not available. The data belong to a study of blood T cell repertoires in COVID-19 (dated by TCRdb to the early 2020s). Turning to the overall study: Recovered participants in ImmuneRACE Cohort 3 were defined as having two consecutive negative NP/OP PCR tests, clearance from a healthcare professional, or resolution of symptoms. Samples from collaborators originated in the United States, Italy and Spain and spanned both the acute and convalescent phases of COVID-19. The material from the prospective study consisted of cDNA or gDNA derived from T cells, B-cell-depleted T cells, or PBMCs. The dataset comprised deeply sampled blood TCRbeta repertoires from subjects exposed to, actively infected with, or recovered from COVID-19. A freely available public database, intended as a resource for researchers studying the immune response to SARS-CoV-2, is where the repertoires were released. The samples were drawn from the first 160 participants of the ongoing ImmuneRACE study and from some 1,300 subjects provided by 6 global collaborators. Sample metadata almost always included a de-identified subject ID, COVID-19 status, age in years and sex. Where HLA class I and class II types were available, the types were taken from metadata supplied by the sample provider, not from assay-based typing.

The V and J ends are trimmed by 5 bases and 4 bases, leaving 11 bases between them. Reading from cysteine to phenylalanine, the CDR3 counts 13 amino acids. Only CDR3 DNA is held: 39 bases, read in frame from base 1. According to the germline V gene (reference sequence), CDR1 reads MNHEY and CDR2 reads SMNVEV. The study at large found these results: The amount of clinical and demographic metadata varied by source and participant and was provided uncurated.

TCRbeta CDR3 regions were amplified from genomic DNA by means of the immunoSEQ Assay, a bias-controlled multiplex PCR. On the study's bioinformatics: Nucleated cell counts per sample were estimated from amplification of reference gene primers within the assay. To quantify the absolute abundance of each unique TCRbeta CDR3 rearrangement, sequence reads were collapsed and filtered. For each sample, productive Simpson clonality was calculated as the square root of Simpson's diversity index across productive rearrangements. TCRdb obtained this table from immuneACCESS and retained in-frame rearrangements with V and J assigned. These tables miss some clones; where compared with another copy, unresolved V genes account for less than half of the shortfall, and the remainder is unexplained. D and trimming come from the DNA, and the V and J calls and clone size come from that table. The sample has roughly 210,000 clones on record, 80% to 90% of them singletons. The ten largest make up more than 7% of the sample.

In the prospective study, participants were roughly 18 to 95 years old, resided in 24 geographic areas of the United States, and were enrolled through a virtual design. In the prospective study, cohorts were assigned on the basis of participant-reported clinical history obtained from a screening survey and a study questionnaire. Mobile phlebotomists in the prospective study collected whole blood, serum and a nasopharyngeal or oropharyngeal swab from every participant. Additional blood draws and questionnaires over an approximately two-month period could optionally be provided by prospective study participants. Before DNA extraction, blood samples from the prospective study were shipped at room temperature or frozen.

In this chain, TRBV27 is recombined with TRBJ1-2, with the D segment identity uncertain. The sequencing input was PBMCs or T cells enriched from blood (not recorded which). This TCR was recovered from a man younger than 45 in a cohort exposed to, infected with or recovered from COVID-19 (not recorded which). The CDR3 protein sequence reads: CASSRPGSYGYTF. Here is the DNA: TGTGCCAGCAGTCGGCCGGGGAGCTATGGCTACACCTTC.